These T cell receptor beta chains were read from a single sample in a study of T cells after posttransplantation cyclophosphamide. Generated by immunoSEQ multiplex PCR, the TCRdb table keeps only in-frame clones and is missing some. The sample lists about 16,000 clones; approximately 94% were seen once. The source material was naive CD4+ T cells sorted from blood. All receptors derive from a woman in her forties or fifties in good health and a related stem cell transplant donor. Each CDR3 is given with its conserved first and last residue. Fields, in order: J gene, V gene, clone size, CDR3 protein. Size values are once, few and many counts, or a class for expanded clones, and some rows have none.

TRBJ2-7,TRBV5-8,once,CASSRGQSSYEQYF
TRBJ1-2,TRBV5-1,.,CASSFLLLGDREENYGYTF
TRBJ2-7,TRBV27,.,CASSAALWAGVPYEQYF
TRBJ2-3,TRBV7-8,.,CASSLVGAGGSDTQYF
TRBJ1-2,TRBV28,.,CASEGQWSEGYTF
.,TRBV7-3,.,CASSLQLAANYEQYF
TRBJ1-5,TRBV7-9,.,CASSLAGGFNQPQHF
TRBJ2-1,TRBV7-2,.,CARDRGRGYNEQFF
TRBJ1-1,TRBV7-3,.,CASSYRQGSTEAFF
TRBJ1-1,TRBV5-6,.,CASSLGQGVTEAFF
TRBJ2-1,TRBV11-1,.,CASSRGRTGLARNEQFF
TRBJ2-3,TRBV6-1,.,CASRQSSTDTQYF
TRBJ1-5,TRBV28,.,CASITGYQPQHF
TRBJ2-7,TRBV27,.,CASSLWGGVAYEQYF
TRBJ2-7,TRBV7-3,.,CASSPGLAHTYEQYF
TRBJ2-2,TRBV7-3,.,CASSLTASGRANTGELFF
TRBJ2-5,TRBV7-3,.,CASSMGASETQYF
TRBJ1-6,TRBV7-8,.,CASSLEAGGRSPLHF
TRBJ2-1,TRBV9,once,CASSANRGPYNEQFF
TRBJ2-7,TRBV6-5,.,CASSYSSSGDPYEQYF
TRBJ2-3,TRBV6-5,.,CASRWKRISTDTQYF
TRBJ2-7,TRBV7-9,.,CASSSTGQGHEQYF
TRBJ2-1,TRBV7-2,.,CASSFPPGGPYEQFF
TRBJ1-4,TRBV7-9,.,CASSEGFTNEKLFF
TRBJ1-4,TRBV18,.,CASSTGTGEAGKLFF
TRBJ2-7,TRBV7-6,.,CASSLGSGNSYEQYF
TRBJ1-6,TRBV10-1,.,CASRVAMGQGVSPLHF
TRBJ1-5,TRBV4-1,.,CASSETGTDDGQPQHF
TRBJ1-6,TRBV18,once,CASSPQMMSSYNSPLHF
TRBJ1-1,TRBV30,.,CAWSLRTGDTEAFF
TRBJ2-1,TRBV30,.,CAWDATSGTYNEQFF
TRBJ2-3,TRBV6-5,.,CASSFQGLAGDTQYF
TRBJ2-4,TRBV2,.,CASKTGLGNIQYF
TRBJ2-1,TRBV5-6,.,CASIHGEGGGLSEQFF
TRBJ2-2,TRBV27,.,CASAWGGADTGELFF
TRBJ2-1,TRBV10-1,.,CASSESWGVGNEQFF
TRBJ2-1,TRBV6-5,.,CASSYPPPLDNEQFF
TRBJ1-1,TRBV5-4,.,CASSPGQGGGGTEAFF
TRBJ2-3,TRBV2,.,CASSGTSGSVWTDTQYF